Described below is a single TCR beta chain sequence and its context. V shed 2 bases and J 1 base; nucleotides not matched to a gene: 5. This CDR3 has 16 amino acids. Germline CDR1 and CDR2: MNHEY and SVGAGI. Profiled with immunoSEQ multiplex PCR; TCRdb holds only in-frame clones, not every one. The sample lists about 360,000 clones; approximately 87% were seen once. This record belongs to a study of blood T cell repertoires in COVID-19. Study overall: Sites across the United States, Italy and Spain contributed samples from acute and convalescent COVID-19. PBMCs, B-cell-depleted T cells, or T cells provided the cDNA or gDNA that made up the material.

Sequenced material: PBMCs or T cells enriched from blood (not recorded which). This chain connects TRBV6-5 to TRBJ1-5; TRBD1 matches 7 bases. The receptor was derived from a man aged 30 to 39 who had recovered from COVID-19. The CDR3 DNA reads TGTGCCAGCAGTTACGACAGGGAAGGGAGCAATCAGCCCCAGCATTTT. Protein product: CASSYDREGSNQPQHF.